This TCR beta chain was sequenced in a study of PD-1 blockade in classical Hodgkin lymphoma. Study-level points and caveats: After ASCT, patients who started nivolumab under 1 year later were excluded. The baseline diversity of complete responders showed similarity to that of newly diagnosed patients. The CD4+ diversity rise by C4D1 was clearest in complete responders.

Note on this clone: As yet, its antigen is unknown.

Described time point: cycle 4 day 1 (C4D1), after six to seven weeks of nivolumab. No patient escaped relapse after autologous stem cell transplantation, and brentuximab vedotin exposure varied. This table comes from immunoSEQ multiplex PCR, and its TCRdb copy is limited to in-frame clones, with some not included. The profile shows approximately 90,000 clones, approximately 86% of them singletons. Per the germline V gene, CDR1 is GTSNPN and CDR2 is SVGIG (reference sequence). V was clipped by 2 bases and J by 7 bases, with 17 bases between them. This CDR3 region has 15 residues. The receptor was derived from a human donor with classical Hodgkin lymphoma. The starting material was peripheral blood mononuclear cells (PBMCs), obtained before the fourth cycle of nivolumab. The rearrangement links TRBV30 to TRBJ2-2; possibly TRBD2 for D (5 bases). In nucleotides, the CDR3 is TGTGCCTGGAGTTTAGTCCACGGGGATGGCGGGGAGCTGTTTTTT. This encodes CAWSLVHGDGGELFF.